This TCR beta chain comes out of a study of blood T cell repertoires in COVID-19. Whole-study context: Italy, Spain and the United States were the sources of the convalescent and acute COVID-19 samples. Nucleic acid was either cDNA or gDNA, and it came from T cells, B-cell-depleted T cells, or PBMCs.

Germline V lookup: CDR1 LNHDA, CDR2 SQIVND (reference sequence). Unmatched junction bases numbered 1, after V lost 4 bases and J lost 2 bases. The length of the CDR3 is 14 residues. The protocol was immunoSEQ multiplex PCR, while the TCRdb copy is restricted to in-frame clones and leaves out a portion. The sample lists roughly 140,000 clones, around 84% occurring once. There are a few counts of this clone. Sequenced sample: PBMCs or T cells enriched from blood (not recorded which). The TCR comes from a man between 50 and 59 years old who had recovered from COVID-19. The J gene is TRBJ1-5, the V gene TRBV19, with TRBD1 identical over 8 bases. CDR3 protein: CASSTTGGNQPQHF. CDR3 nucleotides: TGTGCCAGTAGTACGACAGGGGGCAATCAGCCCCAGCATTTT.